The clone carrying this TCR beta chain was detected only a few times. Germline lookup yields CDR1 SGHAT and CDR2 FQNNGV. Unmatched junction bases numbered 18, after V lost 5 bases and J lost 7 bases. This CDR3 has 18 residues. The data are from a study of T-cell reconstitution after alpha-beta-depleted transplantation in children. Unique molecular identifiers were used to barcode this TCRbeta library. Each CDR3 protein gets one entry after TCRdb re-called the PCR reads with MiXCR. The sample has about 500,000 distinct CDR3 sequences, approximately 30% seen once. This material consisted of PBMCs from the stem cell graft donor, taken from the stem cell graft. The chain uses TRBV11-2 and TRBJ2-1, with 9 nucleotides matching TRBD2. The sequence was obtained from a human donor who donated a stem cell graft to a child with aplastic anemia. The CDR3 bases are TGTGCCAGCAGCCCCAGGACAGAGGGGAGCGGGAGGAAGAATGAGCAGTTCTTC. This codes for CASSPRTEGSGRKNEQFF.